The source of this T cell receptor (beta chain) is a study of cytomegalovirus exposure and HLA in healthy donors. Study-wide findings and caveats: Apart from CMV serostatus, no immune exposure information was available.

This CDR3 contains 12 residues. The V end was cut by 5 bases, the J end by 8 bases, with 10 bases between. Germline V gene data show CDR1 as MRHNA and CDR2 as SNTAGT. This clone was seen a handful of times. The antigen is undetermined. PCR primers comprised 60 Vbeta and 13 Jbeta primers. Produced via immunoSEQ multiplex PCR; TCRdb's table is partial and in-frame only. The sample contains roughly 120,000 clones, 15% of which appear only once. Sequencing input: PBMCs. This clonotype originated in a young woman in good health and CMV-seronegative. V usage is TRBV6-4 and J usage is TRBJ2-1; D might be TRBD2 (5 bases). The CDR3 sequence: CASSPGGDEQFF. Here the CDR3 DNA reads TGTGCCAGCAGTCCCGGAGGAGATGAGCAGTTCTTC.